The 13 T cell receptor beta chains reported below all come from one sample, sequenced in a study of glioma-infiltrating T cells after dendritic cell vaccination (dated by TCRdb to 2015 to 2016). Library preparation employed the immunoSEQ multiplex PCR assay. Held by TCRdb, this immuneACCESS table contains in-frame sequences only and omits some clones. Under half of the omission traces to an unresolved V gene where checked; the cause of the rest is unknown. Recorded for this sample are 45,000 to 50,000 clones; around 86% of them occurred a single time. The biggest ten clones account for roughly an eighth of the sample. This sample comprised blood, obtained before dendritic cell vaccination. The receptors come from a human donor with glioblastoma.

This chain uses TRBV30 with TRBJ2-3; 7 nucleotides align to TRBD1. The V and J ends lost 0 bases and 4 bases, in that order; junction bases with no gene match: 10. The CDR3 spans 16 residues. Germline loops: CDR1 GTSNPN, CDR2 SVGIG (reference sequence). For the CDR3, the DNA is TGTGCCTGGAGTGTGCCTGACAGGGAAAGCGCAGATACGCAGTATTTT. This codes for CAWSVPDRESADTQYF.

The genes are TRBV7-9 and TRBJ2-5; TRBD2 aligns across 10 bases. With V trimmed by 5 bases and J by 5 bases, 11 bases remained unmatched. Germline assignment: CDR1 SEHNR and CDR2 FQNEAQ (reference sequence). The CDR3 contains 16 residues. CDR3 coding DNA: TGTGCCAGCAGCCCCAGCCAGCGGGGGGGAGGTGAGACCCAGTACTTC. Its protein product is CASSPSQRGGGETQYF.

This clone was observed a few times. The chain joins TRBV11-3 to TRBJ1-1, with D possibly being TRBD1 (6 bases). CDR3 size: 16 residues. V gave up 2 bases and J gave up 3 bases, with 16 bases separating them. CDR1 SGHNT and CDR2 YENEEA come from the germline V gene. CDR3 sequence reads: CASSLRWGQVDTEAFF. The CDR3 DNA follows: TGTGCCAGCAGCTTACGCTGGGGGCAGGTGGACACTGAAGCTTTCTTT.

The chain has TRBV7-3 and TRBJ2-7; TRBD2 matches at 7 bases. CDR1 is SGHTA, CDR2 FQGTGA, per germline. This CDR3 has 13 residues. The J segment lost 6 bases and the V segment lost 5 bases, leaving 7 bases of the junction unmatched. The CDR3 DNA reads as TGTGCCAGCAGCCCTTCGACTAGCCTCGAGCAGTACTTC. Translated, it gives CASSPSTSLEQYF.

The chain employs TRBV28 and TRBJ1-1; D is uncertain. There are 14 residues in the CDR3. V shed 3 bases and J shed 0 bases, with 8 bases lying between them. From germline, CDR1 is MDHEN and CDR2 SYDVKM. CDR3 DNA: TGTGCCAGCAGTTTTCAGGTTATGAACACTGAAGCTTTCTTT. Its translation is CASSFQVMNTEAFF.

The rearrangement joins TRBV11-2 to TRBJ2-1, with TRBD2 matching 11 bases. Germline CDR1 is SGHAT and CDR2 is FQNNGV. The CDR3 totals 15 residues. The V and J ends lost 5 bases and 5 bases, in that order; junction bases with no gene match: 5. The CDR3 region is CASSLTSGGNNEQFF. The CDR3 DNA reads TGTGCCAGCAGCCTAACTAGCGGGGGCAACAATGAGCAGTTCTTC.

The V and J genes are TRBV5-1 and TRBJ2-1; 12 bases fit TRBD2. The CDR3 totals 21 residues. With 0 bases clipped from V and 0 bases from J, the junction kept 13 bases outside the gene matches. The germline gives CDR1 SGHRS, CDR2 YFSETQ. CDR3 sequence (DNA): TGCGCCAGCAGCTTGGGGGGCGCGGGGACTAGCGGGCCGATCTCCTACAATGAGCAGTTCTTC. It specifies CASSLGGAGTSGPISYNEQFF. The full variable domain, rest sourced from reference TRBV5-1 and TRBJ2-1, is KAGVTQTPRYLIKTRGQQVTLSCSPISGHRSVSWYQQTPGQGLQFLFEYFSETQRNKGNFPGRFSGRQFSNSRSEMNVSTLELGDSALYLCASSLGGAGTSGPISYNEQFFGPGTRLTVL.

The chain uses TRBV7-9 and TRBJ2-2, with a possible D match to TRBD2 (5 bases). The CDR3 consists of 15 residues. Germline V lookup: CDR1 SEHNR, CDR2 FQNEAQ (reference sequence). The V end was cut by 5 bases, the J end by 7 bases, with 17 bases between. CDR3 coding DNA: TGTGCCAGCAGCCGAATCGAAGCGGCCGGCGGGGAGCTGTTTTTT. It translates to CASSRIEAAGGELFF. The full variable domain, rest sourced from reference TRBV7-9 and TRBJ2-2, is DTGVSQNPRHKITKRGQNVTFRCDPISEHNRLYWYRQTLGQGPEFLTYFQNEAQLEKSRLLSDRFSAERPKGSFSTLEIQRTEQGDSAMYLCASSRIEAAGGELFFGEGSRLTVL.

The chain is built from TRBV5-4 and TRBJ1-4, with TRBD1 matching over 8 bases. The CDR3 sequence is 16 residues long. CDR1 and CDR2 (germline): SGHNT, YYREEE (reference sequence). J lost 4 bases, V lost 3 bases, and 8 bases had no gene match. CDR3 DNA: TGTGCCAGCAGCTCCCCAGGGGGCGAGGGTAATGAAAAACTGTTTTTT. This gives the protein CASSSPGGEGNEKLFF.

The CDR3 reads CASSSQGQAFF. The CDR3 DNA reads as TGTGCCAGCAGCTCACAGGGGCAGGCGTTCTTC. The genes are TRBV7-9 and TRBJ2-1, with 7 bases matching TRBD1. Trimming cost V 4 bases and J 15 bases; bases outside gene matches: 6. From germline, CDR1 is SEHNR and CDR2 FQNEAQ (reference sequence). The CDR3 is 11 amino acids. The entire variable domain, with the rest obtained from reference TRBV7-9 and TRBJ2-1, is as follows: DTGVSQNPRHKITKRGQNVTFRCDPISEHNRLYWYRQTLGQGPEFLTYFQNEAQLEKSRLLSDRFSAERPKGSFSTLEIQRTEQGDSAMYLCASSSQGQAFFGPGTRLTVL.

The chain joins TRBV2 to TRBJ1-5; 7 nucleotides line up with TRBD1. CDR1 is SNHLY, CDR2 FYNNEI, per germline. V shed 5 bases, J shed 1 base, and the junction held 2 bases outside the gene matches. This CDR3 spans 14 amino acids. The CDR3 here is CASSRTGSNQPQHF. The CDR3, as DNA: TGTGCCAGCAGTCGGACAGGAAGCAATCAGCCCCAGCATTTT.

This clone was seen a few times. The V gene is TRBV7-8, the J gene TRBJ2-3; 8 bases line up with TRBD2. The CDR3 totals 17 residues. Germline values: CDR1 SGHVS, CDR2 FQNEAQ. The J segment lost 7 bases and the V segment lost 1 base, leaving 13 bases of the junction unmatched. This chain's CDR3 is CASSLGPLAGQFNTQYF. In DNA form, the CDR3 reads TGTGCCAGCAGCTTAGGACCCCTAGCGGGCCAATTCAATACGCAGTATTTT.

The CDR3 coding sequence is TGTGCCAGCAGCCAAAGGGGGGGAAGCTCTGGGGCCAACGTCCTGACTTTC. Protein product: CASSQRGGSSGANVLTF. The chain is built from TRBV7-3 and TRBJ2-6; perhaps TRBD2 as D (7 bases). CDR3 length equals 17 residues. Per the germline V gene, CDR1 is SGHTA and CDR2 is FQGTGA. The V and J ends lost 5 bases and 0 bases respectively, with 14 bases between them. Variable domain in full (rest from reference TRBV7-3 and TRBJ2-6): GAGVSQTPSNKVTEKGKYVELRCDPISGHTALYWYRQSLGQGPEFLIYFQGTGAADDSGLPNDRFFAVRPEGSVSTLKIQRTERGDSAVYLCASSQRGGSSGANVLTFGAGSRLTVL.